The rows below give T cell receptor beta chains drawn from one sample of a study of blood T cell repertoires in COVID-19. The repertoire was sequenced with immunoSEQ multiplex PCR; TCRdb's copy has only in-frame clones and lacks some. The table has over 200,000 clones, 80% to 90% seen once. The sequenced material came from PBMCs or T cells enriched from blood (not recorded which). Every receptor here comes from a woman aged 30 to 39 who had been exposed to COVID-19. The CDR3 runs from the conserved cysteine through the conserved F or W. The D gene is left open where the match is weak. Clone size is shown for a subset of rows, as once, few, many or a class of expanded clone.

>.|TRBJ1-5|.|TRBV28|14
CASSKSWGDQPQHF
TGTGCCAGCAGTAAATCGTGGGGAGATCAGCCCCAGCATTTT
>.|TRBJ1-1|.|TRBV6-6|16
CASSLGLPGLYTEAFF
TGTGCCAGCAGTTTGGGGCTTCCGGGACTATACACTGAAGCTTTCTTT
>.|TRBJ1-6|few|TRBV25-1|15
CASSEWAGENSPLHF
TGTGCCAGCAGTGAATGGGCAGGGGAAAATTCACCCCTCCACTTT
>TRBD2|TRBJ2-3|.|TRBV9|16
CASSPRAGARQDTQYF
TGTGCCAGCAGCCCCCGAGCGGGAGCGCGACAAGATACGCAGTATTTT
>.|TRBJ1-5|.|TRBV28|16
CASSLNLASPNQPQHF
TGTGCCAGCAGTTTAAATTTAGCCAGCCCAAATCAGCCCCAGCATTTT
>TRBD1|TRBJ1-2|.|TRBV5-1|17
CASTPWTGGSSNYGYTF
TGCGCCAGCACCCCTTGGACAGGCGGGTCATCGAACTATGGCTACACCTTC
>.|TRBJ2-7|.|TRBV3-1/TRBV3-2|15
CASSQEGVAGSEQYF
TGTGCCAGCAGCCAAGAGGGGGTGGCGGGAAGCGAGCAGTACTTC
>.|TRBJ1-1|.|TRBV19|13
CASSIGQGAEAFF
TGTGCCAGTAGTATAGGGCAGGGCGCTGAAGCTTTCTTT
>.|TRBJ2-6|.|TRBV6-5|15
CASSLRTSGANVLTF
TGTGCCAGCAGTCTTAGAACCTCTGGGGCCAACGTCCTGACTTTC
>.|TRBJ2-7|few|TRBV28|13
CASSPRSSEKQYF
TGTGCCAGCAGTCCACGCAGTAGCGAAAAGCAGTACTTC
>.|TRBJ2-2|.|TRBV4-1|16
CASSHVERGNTGELFF
TGCGCCAGCAGCCACGTCGAGAGAGGGAACACCGGGGAGCTGTTTTTT
>.|TRBJ2-7|once|TRBV2|13
CASSRDSPYEQYF
TGTGCCAGCAGCCGGGACTCCCCTTACGAGCAGTACTTC
>.|TRBJ1-2|.|TRBV27|15
CASSLEGLTNYGYTF
TGTGCCAGCAGTTTGGAGGGCCTAACTAACTATGGCTACACCTTC
>.|TRBJ1-4|.|TRBV28|13
CASSLTGRGKLFF
TGTGCCAGCAGTTTGACGGGTCGGGGAAAACTGTTTTTT
>TRBD1|TRBJ1-2|once|TRBV3-1/TRBV3-2|15
CASSQVGGRGSSYTF
TGTGCCAGCAGCCAAGTGGGAGGCAGGGGGAGTAGCTACACCTTC
>.|TRBJ2-5|.|TRBV24-1|16
CATSSGGADGQETQYF
TGTGCCACCAGTTCTGGCGGGGCTGATGGACAAGAGACCCAGTACTTC
>TRBD2|TRBJ2-3|.|TRBV7-6|15
CASSAVAGGSDTQYF
TGTGCCAGCAGCGCCGTAGCGGGAGGGTCAGATACGCAGTATTTT
>.|TRBJ1-2|.|TRBV7-8|17
CASSINFWRGASLGYTF
TGTGCCAGCAGCATTAACTTCTGGAGGGGCGCGTCTCTTGGCTACACCTTC
>.|TRBJ1-3|.|TRBV9|14
CASSDTNSGNTIYF
TGTGCCAGCAGTGATACTAACTCTGGAAACACCATATATTTT
>.|TRBJ2-1|.|TRBV5-1|18
CASSLLTGSGLSYNEQFF
TGCGCCAGCAGCTTGTTAACCGGGTCCGGTCTCTCCTACAATGAGCAGTTCTTC
>.|TRBJ1-6|.|TRBV4-2|15
CASSQVGGADSPLHF
TGTGCCAGCAGCCAAGTCGGGGGGGCCGATTCACCCCTCCACTTT
>.|TRBJ2-7|few|TRBV14|15
CASSHRGSSSYEQYF
TGTGCCAGCAGCCACCGGGGGTCCAGCTCCTACGAGCAGTACTTC
>.|TRBJ2-5|.|TRBV7-9|13
CASSLVLAETQYF
TGTGCCAGCAGCTTGGTACTAGCAGAGACCCAGTACTTC
>TRBD2|TRBJ2-1|.|TRBV28|16
CASTRSGGSGDNEQFF
TGTGCCAGCACCCGAAGCGGCGGTAGCGGGGACAATGAGCAGTTCTTC
>.|TRBJ1-6|many|TRBV5-4|14
CASSHRTVGSPLHF
TGTGCCAGCAGCCACCGTACTGTCGGTTCACCCCTCCACTTT
>.|TRBJ2-7|once|TRBV12-5|16
CASGLPPGGVYYEQYF
TGTGCTAGTGGTTTGCCCCCCGGGGGAGTCTACTACGAGCAGTACTTC
>TRBD1|TRBJ2-5|.|TRBV19|17
CASSIDSGQGVQETQYF
TGTGCCAGTAGTATAGATTCCGGACAGGGGGTTCAAGAGACCCAGTACTTC
>.|TRBJ1-1|few|TRBV5-4|14
CASSLEERNTEAFF
TGTGCCAGCAGCTTGGAAGAGAGGAACACTGAAGCTTTCTTT
>TRBD1|TRBJ1-5|.|TRBV10-3|14
CATQGQGSNQPQHF
TGTGCCACCCAGGGACAGGGGAGCAATCAGCCCCAGCATTTT
>.|TRBJ2-1|.|TRBV19|15
CASSTQTGFGNEQFF
TGTGCCAGTAGTACCCAAACAGGTTTCGGCAATGAGCAGTTCTTC
>.|TRBJ2-3|.|TRBV24-1|17
CATSDLFSGTSTDTQYF
TGTGCCACCAGTGATTTATTTTCGGGGACTAGCACAGATACGCAGTATTTT
>.|TRBJ1-1|.|TRBV10-3|13
CAISDRVGTEAFF
TGTGCCATCAGTGACAGGGTCGGCACTGAAGCTTTCTTT
>TRBD1|TRBJ1-3|.|TRBV18|15
CASSKGTGAGNTIYF
TGTGCCAGCTCAAAGGGGACAGGGGCTGGAAACACCATATATTTT
>.|TRBJ2-3|.|TRBV19|15
CASSIEVGLTDTQYF
TGTGCCAGTAGTATAGAGGTGGGGCTCACAGATACGCAGTATTTT
>.|TRBJ2-2|.|TRBV19|17
CASSQTGLGINTGELFF
TGTGCCAGTAGCCAGACAGGACTGGGGATTAACACCGGGGAGCTGTTTTTT
>TRBD1|TRBJ2-2|few|TRBV10-3|15
CAISDGKTGTGELFF
TGTGCCATCAGTGATGGAAAGACAGGGACCGGGGAGCTGTTTTTT
>TRBD1|TRBJ1-5|.|TRBV19|16
CASSKTGGAFNQPQHF
TGTGCCAGTAGTAAGACAGGGGGGGCCTTCAATCAGCCCCAGCATTTT
>TRBD2|TRBJ2-1|.|TRBV3-1/TRBV3-2|16
CASSRRAGNSYNEQFF
TGTGCCAGCAGCCGGAGAGCGGGAAATTCTTACAATGAGCAGTTCTTC
>.|TRBJ2-3|.|TRBV2|11
CAGGGTDTQYF
TGTGCAGGGGGAGGCACAGATACGCAGTATTTT